This T cell receptor (beta chain) was found in a study of T cell changes during pregnancy in multiple sclerosis. V shed 6 bases, J shed 3 bases, and the junction held 9 bases outside the gene matches. CDR3 length: 16 residues. Germline CDR1 MDHEN, CDR2 SYDVKM. Generated by immunoSEQ multiplex PCR, the TCRdb table keeps only in-frame clones and is missing some. The sample contains about 33,000 clones, over 80% of which appear only once. Specimen: PBMCs (not recorded whether the cells were cultured). This rearrangement joins TRBV28 to TRBJ2-5; 11 bases line up with TRBD2. This receptor was obtained from a female donor with multiple sclerosis, enrolled in a pregnancy study. CDR3 sequence (DNA): TGTGCCAGCAGCCGGGGACTAGCGGAGGCGGAAGAGACCCAGTACTTC. This codes for CASSRGLAEAEETQYF.